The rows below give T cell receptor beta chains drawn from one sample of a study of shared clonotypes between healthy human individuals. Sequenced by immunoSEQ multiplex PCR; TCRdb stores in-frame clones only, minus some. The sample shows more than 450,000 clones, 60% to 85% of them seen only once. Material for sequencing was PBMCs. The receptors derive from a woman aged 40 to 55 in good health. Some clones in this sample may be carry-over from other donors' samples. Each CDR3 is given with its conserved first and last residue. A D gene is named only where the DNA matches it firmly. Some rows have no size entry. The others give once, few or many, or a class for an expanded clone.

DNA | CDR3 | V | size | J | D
TGTGCCACCAGCAGAGATGCCCCGGGCGGTAGCGGGAAATACGAGCAGTACTTC | CATSRDAPGGSGKYEQYF | TRBV15 | - | TRBJ2-7 | TRBD2
TGTGCCAGCAGCTTAACGGGAAGCTCCTACAATGAGCAGTTCTTC | CASSLTGSSYNEQFF | TRBV7-2 | - | TRBJ2-1 | -
TGTGCCAGCAGTTACCCGGGACTAGCCCCTTACAATGAGCAGTTCTTC | CASSYPGLAPYNEQFF | TRBV6-6 | - | TRBJ2-1 | TRBD2
TGTGCCAGCAGTTTAGGGGGCCTGACCTACGAGCAGTACTTC | CASSLGGLTYEQYF | TRBV28 | - | TRBJ2-7 | -
TGCGCCAGCAGCTTGGGAGGGCCTAACACAGATACGCAGTATTTT | CASSLGGPNTDTQYF | TRBV5-1 | - | TRBJ2-3 | -
TGTGCCAGTAGTATTTGGGTAAATAGCAATCAGCCCCAGCATTTT | CASSIWVNSNQPQHF | TRBV19 | - | TRBJ1-5 | -
TGCGCCAGCAGCCAAGGACATGCGGATGAGCAGTTCTTC | CASSQGHADEQFF | TRBV5-1 | - | TRBJ2-1 | -
TGTGCCAGCAGTGAAGAGGGGTGGGGGATCTTGTATCAGCCCCAGCATTTT | CASSEEGWGILYQPQHF | TRBV6-1 | few | TRBJ1-5 | -
TGTGCCAGCAGCTTGGACGCCACCCCTAATGAAAAACTGTTTTTT | CASSLDATPNEKLFF | TRBV5-4 | - | TRBJ1-4 | -
TGTGCCTGGAAGGCCGGGGAGCTGTTTTTT | CAWKAGELFF | TRBV30 | - | TRBJ2-2 | -
TGTGCCAGCAGCCCGGTCACTAGCGGGCCGCAAGAGCAGTTCTTC | CASSPVTSGPQEQFF | TRBV7-3 | - | TRBJ2-1 | TRBD2
TGTGCCAGCACCGTGGGACGGAAACTGTTTTTT | CASTVGRKLFF | TRBV2 | - | TRBJ1-4 | -
TGTGCCTGGAGTGGGAGCCGGACAGGGGGTAGCAATCAGCCCCAGCATTTT | CAWSGSRTGGSNQPQHF | TRBV30 | few | TRBJ1-5 | TRBD1
TGTGCCAGCAGTTACTCGACTAGCGGGAGGGATACGCAGTATTTT | CASSYSTSGRDTQYF | TRBV6-5 | once | TRBJ2-3 | TRBD2
TGTGCCAGCAGTTTAGCAGGGACTGAAGCTTTCTTT | CASSLAGTEAFF | TRBV28 | - | TRBJ1-1 | -
TGTGCCAGCAGTGAATGGGACTCTGGGGCCAACGTCCTGACTTTC | CASSEWDSGANVLTF | TRBV6-1 | few | TRBJ2-6 | -
TGTGCCAGCAGTGACCTCTTGACAGGGCACTCCTACAATGAGCAGTTCTTC | CASSDLLTGHSYNEQFF | TRBV28 | - | TRBJ2-1 | TRBD1
TGCGCCAGCAGTATGGGAGACTATGGCTACACCTTC | CASSMGDYGYTF | TRBV5-1 | - | TRBJ1-2 | -
TGTGCCTGGAGTGTCCCCACTAGCGGGAACACCGGGGAGCTGTTTTTT | CAWSVPTSGNTGELFF | TRBV30 | - | TRBJ2-2 | TRBD2
TGTGCCAGCAGCTTGGATCGTCCAAGCTACAATGGGCAGTTCTTC | CASSLDRPSYNGQFF | TRBV5-4 | - | TRBJ2-1 | -
TGCGCCAGCGGTAGGGGGAGTAGCCTGACTAAAAACACTGAAGCTTTCTTT | CASGRGSSLTKNTEAFF | TRBV5-1 | - | TRBJ1-1 | -
TGTGCCAGCAGCTTAGATCGGGGACAGGGGTTCAATCAGCCCCAGCATTTT | CASSLDRGQGFNQPQHF | TRBV11-3 | - | TRBJ1-5 | TRBD1
TGTGCCAGCAGCCTCGAGACAGGGCGAGATACGCAGTATTTT | CASSLETGRDTQYF | TRBV28 | - | TRBJ2-3 | TRBD1
TGTGCCAGCAGTCACGCGCGCTCTGGGGCCAACGTCCTGACTTTC | CASSHARSGANVLTF | TRBV6-6 | - | TRBJ2-6 | -
TGCGCCAGCAGTGATAGCGGGACCACAGATACGCAGTATTTT | CASSDSGTTDTQYF | TRBV10-1 | - | TRBJ2-3 | TRBD2
TGTGCCAGTAGTAACAACAGGGGAGGCACCGGGGAGCTGTTTTTT | CASSNNRGGTGELFF | TRBV19 | - | TRBJ2-2 | -
TGCAGCGTTGAAGAATCCAGGGCTAATGAAAAACTGTTTTTT | CSVEESRANEKLFF | TRBV29-1 | few | TRBJ1-4 | -
TGTGCCAGCAGCGTTCTGGGTACCCTCTCTGGGGCCAACGTCCTGACTTTC | CASSVLGTLSGANVLTF | TRBV2 | - | TRBJ2-6 | -
TGTGCCAGCAGCTTACAGACAGGGAACTATGGCTACACCTTC | CASSLQTGNYGYTF | TRBV7-2 | - | TRBJ1-2 | TRBD1
TGTGCCAGCAGTTACTCGAAGGGGACCCAGTACTTC | CASSYSKGTQYF | TRBV6-5 | - | TRBJ2-5 | -
TGTGCCAGCAGCTTAGAAAGGAGTTGGGAGACCCAGTACTTC | CASSLERSWETQYF | TRBV7-2 | - | TRBJ2-5 | -
TGTGCCAGCAGCTCAGACAGGGCAGAGACCCAGTACTTC | CASSSDRAETQYF | TRBV11-2 | - | TRBJ2-5 | TRBD1
TGTGCCAGCAGTTCGACGGACAGGGGGCTGAACACTGAAGCTTTCTTT | CASSSTDRGLNTEAFF | TRBV6-6 | - | TRBJ1-1 | TRBD1
TGCGCCAGCAGCTTGGGTCCGGAGGCCGGGGAGCTGTTTTTT | CASSLGPEAGELFF | TRBV5-1 | - | TRBJ2-2 | -
TGCAGCGTCGCCCTTTTGGAAGACACTGAAGCTTTCTTT | CSVALLEDTEAFF | TRBV29-1 | - | TRBJ1-1 | -
TGTGCCAGCAGCCCGGGACTAGCGGGGGTCTCCTACGAGCAGTACTTC | CASSPGLAGVSYEQYF | TRBV5-4 | - | TRBJ2-7 | TRBD2
TGTGCCAGCTCACCAAACGCGAGGAGGACTTACAATGAGCAGTTCTTC | CASSPNARRTYNEQFF | TRBV18 | - | TRBJ2-1 | -
TGTGCCACCAGCACACAGGGGTCTGGGGCCAACGTCCTGACTTTC | CATSTQGSGANVLTF | TRBV15 | - | TRBJ2-6 | TRBD1
TGTGCCAGCAGCCTGGACAGCGACCTTAACACCGGGGAGCTGTTTTTT | CASSLDSDLNTGELFF | TRBV7-9 | - | TRBJ2-2 | -
TGTGCCAGCTCACCACTACAGGGGAACACTGAAGCTTTCTTT | CASSPLQGNTEAFF | TRBV18 | few | TRBJ1-1 | -
TGTGCCAGCAACAAGAATGGCTACACCTTC | CASNKNGYTF | TRBV28 | - | TRBJ1-2 | -
TGTGCCAGCTCACCCCCCATAGCGGGAGTACCAGATACGCAGTATTTT | CASSPPIAGVPDTQYF | TRBV18 | - | TRBJ2-3 | TRBD2
TGTGCCAGCAGCCCTTACCGTGGGGGAGGGAGCTCCTACAATGAGCAGTTCTTC | CASSPYRGGGSSYNEQFF | TRBV14 | - | TRBJ2-1 | TRBD2
TGCGCCAGCAGCTTGGAGGGGTATGCAGATACGCAGTATTTT | CASSLEGYADTQYF | TRBV5-1 | - | TRBJ2-3 | -
TGTGCCAGCAGCGGAGCCGGGCTCCGACACGGGGAGACCCAGTACTTC | CASSGAGLRHGETQYF | TRBV9 | few | TRBJ2-5 | -
TGTGCCAGCAGCTTAGCTTTGGGGGAGCAGTTCTTC | CASSLALGEQFF | TRBV7-9 | - | TRBJ2-1 | -
TGTGCCAGCAGTTGGGGACAGGGGTTGATCGGGGAGCTGTTTTTT | CASSWGQGLIGELFF | TRBV27 | - | TRBJ2-2 | TRBD1
TGTGCCAGCAGCACTTGGGACAGGCCGAACACTGAAGCTTTCTTT | CASSTWDRPNTEAFF | TRBV21-1 | few | TRBJ1-1 | -
TGTGCCAGCAGCCAAGATGCTCTTAGCGGACTAGCGGGGCGGAGGTACACCGGGGAGCTGTTTTTT | CASSQDALSGLAGRRYTGELFF | TRBV4-2 | - | TRBJ2-2 | TRBD2
TGTGCCAGCAGTGGTGGGGTGTTCGAGCAGTACTTC | CASSGGVFEQYF | TRBV2 | - | TRBJ2-7 | -
TGTGCCAGCAGCTTGGCCGGACAGGGGCCGAATCAGCCCCAGCATTTT | CASSLAGQGPNQPQHF | TRBV5-5 | - | TRBJ1-5 | TRBD1
TGTGCCAGCAGTGATAGGTCCCGAGTCAAGCTGTTTTTT | CASSDRSRVKLFF | TRBV2 | - | TRBJ2-2 | -
TGCGCCAGTTCGGCGGAGATCTCCTACGAGCAGTACTTC | CASSAEISYEQYF | TRBV5-1 | many | TRBJ2-7 | -
TGTGCCAGCAACGAACAGGTTGGCAATCAGCCCCAGCATTTT | CASNEQVGNQPQHF | TRBV28 | - | TRBJ1-5 | -
TGTGCCAGCAGCCCCCGGCGGGATGGATACGAGCAGTACTTC | CASSPRRDGYEQYF | TRBV27 | - | TRBJ2-7 | -